This is a list of T cell receptor beta chains from one sample in a study of T cells in Graves' hyperthyroidism and ophthalmopathy. TCRdb called the multiplex PCR reads again in MiXCR, with one record for every CDR3 protein. In the table there are some 620,000 distinct CDR3 sequences, around 15% of which are singletons. The sequencing input was blood. All receptors come from a woman in her twenties or thirties with Graves' hyperthyroidism. CDR3s include the opening cysteine and the closing phenylalanine or tryptophan. D genes are given only for firm matches. Only part of the rows carry a size: once, few, many, or a class if the clone is expanded.

V gene: TRBV30; J gene: TRBJ2-1; D gene: -; clone size: many; CDR3 DNA: TGTGCCTGGAGTGAAGCGGGCAATGAGCAGTTCTTC; CDR3 protein: CAWSEAGNEQFF
V gene: TRBV6-2/TRBV6-3; J gene: TRBJ2-2; D gene: -; clone size: -; CDR3 DNA: TGTGCCACCTTGTCCGACAGGAACACCGGGGAGCTGTTTTTT; CDR3 protein: CATLSDRNTGELFF
V gene: TRBV9; J gene: TRBJ2-7; D gene: TRBD2; clone size: -; CDR3 DNA: TGTGCCAGCAGCGTAGGCGGGGGAATCGACTACGAGCAGTACTTC; CDR3 protein: CASSVGGGIDYEQYF
V gene: TRBV20-1; J gene: TRBJ1-1; D gene: -; clone size: many; CDR3 DNA: TGCAGTGCTGGAGACCCAAGACAGGTGAACACTGAAGCTTTCTTT; CDR3 protein: CSAGDPRQVNTEAFF
V gene: TRBV24-1; J gene: TRBJ2-1; D gene: -; clone size: -; CDR3 DNA: TGTGCCACCAGTGGGGGAGACGATGAGCAGTTCTTC; CDR3 protein: CATSGGDDEQFF
V gene: TRBV12-3/TRBV12-4; J gene: TRBJ2-5; D gene: -; clone size: many; CDR3 DNA: TGTGCCAGCAGTCCGAACACAGGCCAAGAGACCCAGTACTTC; CDR3 protein: CASSPNTGQETQYF
V gene: TRBV19; J gene: TRBJ2-1; D gene: -; clone size: -; CDR3 DNA: TGTGCCAGTAGTCTCGTTAAGAATGAGCAGTTCTTC; CDR3 protein: CASSLVKNEQFF
V gene: TRBV30; J gene: TRBJ1-1; D gene: -; clone size: many; CDR3 DNA: TGTGCCTGGAGTAGCGGACAGAACACTGAAGCTTTCTTT; CDR3 protein: CAWSSGQNTEAFF
V gene: TRBV15; J gene: TRBJ1-3; D gene: -; clone size: -; CDR3 DNA: TGTGCCACCAGCAGAGATAGGGCAAACTCTGGAAACACCATATATTTT; CDR3 protein: CATSRDRANSGNTIYF
V gene: TRBV28; J gene: TRBJ2-4; D gene: TRBD1; clone size: many; CDR3 DNA: TGTGCCAGCAGCAAGACACAGGGGGCAATAGCCAAAAACATTCAGTACTTC; CDR3 protein: CASSKTQGAIAKNIQYF